A single sample gave rise to the 28 T cell receptor beta chains below, sequenced in a study of blood T cell repertoires in COVID-19. Assay used: immunoSEQ multiplex PCR; TCRdb lists only in-frame clones, some missing. There are 250,000 to 300,000 clones in the sample; 75% to 90% occur only once, and 0.94% lies in the top ten. The specimen was peripheral blood. Receptors originate from a middle-aged woman who had recovered from COVID-19.

The chain combines TRBV19 with TRBJ2-5, with 7 bases that match TRBD1. Trimming took 8 bases from V and 0 from J; bases not matched to a gene: 6. Per germline, CDR1 LNHDA and CDR2 SQIVND (reference sequence). This CDR3 contains 14 residues. In DNA form, the CDR3 reads TGTGCCAGTGGACAGGCAAATAACCAAGAGACCCAGTACTTC. Its translation: CASGQANNQETQYF. The whole variable domain, remainder taken from reference TRBV19 and TRBJ2-5, is DGGITQSPKYLFRKEGQNVTLSCEQNLNHDAMYWYRQDPGQGLRLIYYSQIVNDFQKGDIAEGYSVSREKKESFPLTVTSAQKNPTAFYLCASGQANNQETQYFGPGTRLLVL.

The chain carries TRBV30 and TRBJ1-5, with D perhaps matching TRBD1 (6 bases). With 5 bases removed from V and 5 bases from J, the gap between germline ends came to 19 bases. Germline V CDR1 and CDR2: GTSNPN, SVGIG (reference sequence). This CDR3 has 15 amino acids. CDR3 coding DNA: TGTGCCTGGGCCCAAGAACAGGGTACCCATCAGCCCCAGCATTTT. Translation gives CAWAQEQGTHQPQHF.

Written as DNA, the CDR3 is TGCGCCAGCAGCCAAGAAAGGCCGGGGTTGGGCGAGCAGTACTTC. Translated, it gives CASSQERPGLGEQYF. The chain combines TRBV4-1 with TRBJ2-7, with TRBD2 as a possible D gene (5 bases). Trimming removed 0 bases from V and 6 bases from J, with 15 bases in between. Germline V CDR1 and CDR2: MGHRA, YSYEKL. The CDR3 runs 15 residues.

CDR3 coding DNA: TGTGCCAGCAGTTTAAGTCCCGACAGCCCCTACGAGCAGTACTTC. Its translation is CASSLSPDSPYEQYF. The chain couples TRBV28 to TRBJ2-7; D may be TRBD1 (5 bases). Germline loops: CDR1 MDHEN, CDR2 SYDVKM. V lost 2 bases, J lost 2 bases, and 13 bases lay in between. This CDR3 has 15 residues.

The chain employs TRBV6-5 and TRBJ1-1; D is unresolved. Germline CDR1 reads MNHEY; CDR2 reads SVGAGI. The CDR3 runs to 13 residues. Trimming left V 6 bases short and J 0 bases short, with 8 bases between. CDR3 amino acids: CASRDGMNTEAFF. The DNA of the CDR3 is TGTGCCAGCAGAGACGGGATGAACACTGAAGCTTTCTTT.

This chain connects TRBV7-6 to TRBJ1-6; D not certain. V lost 1 base, J lost 0 bases, and 13 bases lay in between. The CDR3 consists of 18 residues. Germline V gene lookup returns CDR1 SGHVS and CDR2 FNYEAQ. CDR3 region: CASSLEDGGSSYNSPLHF. The CDR3 DNA follows: TGTGCCAGCAGCTTAGAGGACGGAGGGAGCTCCTATAATTCACCCCTCCACTTT.

This chain joins TRBV4-1 and TRBJ2-1; D is unresolved. The ends were cut back, 0 bases at V and 9 bases at J, with 15 bases in the middle. CDR3 size: 15 residues. Germline V gene lookup returns CDR1 MGHRA and CDR2 YSYEKL. CDR3 bases: TGCGCCAGCAGCCAAGAGGAAGGCCTAGTGAGTGAGCAGTTCTTC. This sequence encodes CASSQEEGLVSEQFF.

The table lists this clone with a count of one. The chain links TRBV19 to TRBJ2-5; a weak D match, TRBD2 (5 bases). Per the germline V gene, CDR1 is LNHDA and CDR2 is SQIVND (reference sequence). V was trimmed by 5 bases and J by 2 bases, leaving 9 bases between them. The CDR3 runs to 13 residues. In DNA form, the CDR3 reads TGTGCCAGTAGTGACTATACTCAAGAGACCCAGTACTTC. This codes for CASSDYTQETQYF.

The chain employs TRBV10-3 and TRBJ2-1; 9 nucleotides agree with TRBD2. Trimming at V came to 10 bases and at J to 0 bases, leaving 7 bases not matched to a gene. The CDR3 has 15 residues. Germline CDR1 and CDR2: ENHRY and SYGVKD. CDR3 coding DNA: TGTGCCACAACGACTAGCGGAAGCTCCTACAATGAGCAGTTCTTC. It translates to CATTTSGSSYNEQFF.

J is TRBJ1-2 and V is TRBV3-1 (or the pseudogene TRBV3-2), with D maybe TRBD1 (5 bases). The germline V and J ends were trimmed by 5 bases and 7 bases, with 11 bases remaining between them. From germline, CDR1 is LGHDT and CDR2 YNNKEL (reference sequence). The CDR3 extends over 12 amino acids. The CDR3 region has the DNA TGTGCCAGCAGCTCACAGGTAGTTGGCTACACCTTC. Protein sequence: CASSSQVVGYTF.

The V call is TRBV28, the J call TRBJ2-1, with TRBD1 matching 9 bases. This CDR3 comprises 15 residues. The J segment lost 5 bases and the V segment lost 0 bases, leaving 2 bases of the junction unmatched. Germline V CDR1 and CDR2: MDHEN, SYDVKM. The CDR3 nucleotides read TGTGCCAGCAGTTTATGGGGGACAGGGAACAATGAGCAGTTCTTC. Amino acids: CASSLWGTGNNEQFF.

This clone has ten or more counts. This same CDR3 is encoded by further DNA sequences in the sample. This sequence joins TRBV7-2 and TRBJ2-7; 10 bases fit TRBD2. Per germline, CDR1 SGHTA and CDR2 FQGNSA. The CDR3 length is 15 residues. After removal of 1 base from V and 3 bases from J, the junction contained 3 bases not matched to a gene. The CDR3 nucleotides read TGTGCCAGCAGCTTAGTAACTAGCGGGGTCTACGAGCAGTACTTC. Translating it yields CASSLVTSGVYEQYF.

V is TRBV5-1 and J is TRBJ2-3, with D possibly being TRBD2 (5 bases). The V end lost 0 bases, the J end lost 4 bases, and 6 bases lay between the germline ends. CDR3 length: 13 amino acids. In germline, CDR1 is SGHRS, CDR2 YFSETQ. CDR3 residues: CASSLELADTQYF. The DNA of the CDR3 is TGCGCCAGCAGCTTGGAACTAGCAGATACGCAGTATTTT.

J is TRBJ1-6 and V is TRBV4-1; perhaps TRBD1 as D (6 bases). The CDR3 has 18 residues. Germline V gene sequence: CDR1 MGHRA, CDR2 YSYEKL. V lost 4 bases and J lost 0, with 16 bases in between. CDR3 in amino acids: CASSLYDRGSSYNSPLHF. The CDR3 DNA sequence: TGCGCCAGCAGCCTCTATGATAGGGGGAGCTCCTATAATTCACCCCTCCACTTT.

The chain couples TRBV7-2 to TRBJ2-2; 8 nucleotides match TRBD2. Per the germline V gene, CDR1 is SGHTA and CDR2 is FQGNSA. With 3 bases clipped from V and 4 bases from J, the junction kept 10 bases outside the gene matches. The CDR3 extends over 17 amino acids. CDR3 DNA sequence: TGTGCCAGCAGCTTTTCCGGGACTAGGGGGGGCACCGGGGAGCTGTTTTTT. Translated: CASSFSGTRGGTGELFF.

V and J are TRBV10-1 and TRBJ2-1; D is perhaps TRBD1 (7 bases). The germline gives CDR1 WNHNN, CDR2 SYGVQD (reference sequence). Trimming removed 10 bases from V and 4 bases from J, with 20 bases in between. The CDR3 has 15 amino acids. The DNA for the CDR3 is TGCGCCACCCCGGGAGACAGGGAAAAGTACAATGAGCAGTTCTTC. Residues: CATPGDREKYNEQFF.

CDR3 nucleotide sequence: TGTGCCAGCAGCTCAACCCTACTAGCGGGAGTAAACGAGCAGTACTTC. Translation: CASSSTLLAGVNEQYF. The genes are TRBV5-6 and TRBJ2-7; 11 bases fit TRBD2. The CDR3 extends over 16 amino acids. The germline gives CDR1 SGHDT, CDR2 YYEEEE. J gave up 5 bases and V 3 bases, and 10 bases lay outside the gene matches.

This clone turned up a few times. The chain uses TRBV24-1 and TRBJ2-7; 9 bases line up with TRBD2. Per the germline V gene, CDR1 is KGHDR and CDR2 is SFDVKD. Germline trimming cut 7 bases from V and 5 bases from J; bases unmatched to any gene: 8. The CDR3 length is 14 residues. The CDR3 nucleotides are TGTGCCACCAGCGATGGCGGGAGGGGCGACGAGCAGTACTTC. It codes for CATSDGGRGDEQYF.

The chain combines TRBV6-5 with TRBJ2-7, with TRBD1 matching 7 bases. The CDR3 extends over 14 amino acids. CDR1 MNHEY and CDR2 SVGAGI come from the germline V gene. The V segment lost 0 bases and the J segment 3 bases; nucleotides outside the gene matches: 2. The DNA of the CDR3 is TGTGCCAGCAGTTACTCGACAGGGTACTACGAGCAGTACTTC. The encoded protein is CASSYSTGYYEQYF.

The rearrangement joins TRBV5-1 to TRBJ1-1, with D possibly matching TRBD1 (5 bases). From germline, CDR1 is SGHRS and CDR2 YFSETQ. V lost 1 base and J lost 1, with 11 bases in between. The CDR3 is 15 residues long. The CDR3 loop reads CASSLNPGSNTEAFF. CDR3 coding DNA: TGCGCCAGCAGCTTGAATCCAGGGTCGAACACTGAAGCTTTCTTT.

CDR3 nucleotide sequence: TGTGCCAGCAGGGCGCTCTGGGCGGGTAGAACAGATACGCAGTATTTT. Protein product: CASRALWAGRTDTQYF. V gene TRBV27 combines with J gene TRBJ2-3; D possibly corresponds to TRBD2 (5 bases). The CDR3 loop spans 16 amino acids. The germline CDR1 and CDR2 sequences are MNHEY and SMNVEV (reference sequence). V lost 6 bases and J 3 bases, leaving 19 bases between the germline ends.

The chain employs TRBV7-3 and TRBJ2-2, with D unresolved. The CDR3 runs 14 residues. Trimming removed 4 bases at V and 1 base at J, with 7 bases between. Germline V CDR1 and CDR2: SGHTA, FQGTGA. DNA of the CDR3: TGTGCCAGCAGCTCCCAGGTGAACACCGGGGAGCTGTTTTTT. Protein product: CASSSQVNTGELFF.

CDR3 nucleotides: TGTGCCAGCAGCGTATCGGATGGAGTCGAGCAGTACTTC. Its translation is CASSVSDGVEQYF. This rearrangement joins TRBV9 to TRBJ2-7; D remains ambiguous. V lost 1 base and J 6 bases, leaving 11 bases between the germline ends. This CDR3 contains 13 residues. CDR1 is SGDLS and CDR2 is YYNGEE in the germline V gene.

As concerns this clone: In the same sample, other DNA sequences code for this CDR3. The chain has TRBV7-3 and TRBJ2-2; no definite D call. V was cut by 5 bases and J by 5 bases, with 9 bases left in between. There are 13 residues in the CDR3. The germline V gene encodes CDR1 SGHTA and CDR2 FQGTGA. The CDR3 is CASSPSGTGELFF. For the CDR3, the DNA is TGTGCCAGCAGCCCCTCCGGGACCGGGGAGCTGTTTTTT.

This chain connects TRBV3-1 (or the pseudogene TRBV3-2) to TRBJ2-5; 10 bases match TRBD2. J was trimmed by 4 bases and V by 4 bases; bases with no gene match: 9. From germline, CDR1 is LGHDT and CDR2 YNNKEL (reference sequence). The CDR3 runs to 16 residues. The CDR3 region is CASSRAGTSDRETQYF. DNA for the CDR3: TGTGCCAGCAGCCGAGCCGGGACTAGCGACCGAGAGACCCAGTACTTC.

This chain links TRBV18 with TRBJ1-1; no definite D call. V was pared by 0 bases and J by 0 bases, with 5 bases between. The CDR3 sequence is 14 residues long. Germline loops: CDR1 KGHSH, CDR2 LQKENI. DNA for the CDR3: TGTGCCAGCTCACCACCGGCAGTGAACACTGAAGCTTTCTTT. Translated, it gives CASSPPAVNTEAFF.

The chain has TRBV2 and TRBJ2-1; TRBD2 aligns across 15 bases. The CDR3 spans 19 residues. Germline V gene sequence: CDR1 SNHLY, CDR2 FYNNEI. Trimming at V came to 1 base and at J to 2 bases, leaving 6 bases not matched to a gene. The CDR3 sequence: CASSEEGLAGGGAYNEQFF. Here the CDR3 DNA reads TGTGCCAGCAGTGAAGAGGGACTAGCGGGGGGCGGGGCCTACAATGAGCAGTTCTTC.

V gene TRBV19 combines with J gene TRBJ2-7, with 12 bases aligning to TRBD2. The CDR3 is made up of 15 amino acids. V gave up 9 bases and J gave up 2 bases; unmatched junction bases: 8. The germline V gene encodes CDR1 LNHDA and CDR2 SQIVND (reference sequence). DNA for the CDR3: TGTGCCAGCCGAAGACTAGCGGGAGAGACCTACGAGCAGTACTTC. Protein sequence: CASRRLAGETYEQYF.